A selection of T cell receptor beta chains follows, all from one sample in a study of T cells after yellow fever vaccination. MiXCR, applied by TCRdb to the 5' RACE reads, yields one record per CDR3 protein. This table holds over 110,000 distinct CDR3 sequences, 7% to 9% found once. Here the sequenced sample was CD4+ T cells sorted from PBMCs, taken 5 days after the yellow fever booster vaccination. All receptors derive from a man aged 25-45 years who received the YFV17D yellow fever vaccine. CDR3s include the opening cysteine and the closing phenylalanine or tryptophan. D genes are given only for firm matches. Clone size is given for some rows only: seen once, a few or many times, or a class if the clone is expanded.

d_call	v_call	j_call	clone_size	cdr3_aa	cdr3_nt
-	TRBV5-6	TRBJ2-2	-	CASSPGLQGWNAGELFF	TGTGCCAGCAGCCCCGGGCTCCAGGGCTGGAACGCCGGGGAGCTGTTTTTT
-	TRBV23-1	TRBJ2-7	many	CASSPRSPGTLSYEQYF	TGCGCCAGCAGTCCCCGATCGCCAGGAACTCTCTCCTACGAGCAGTACTTC
-	TRBV5-1	TRBJ2-5	many	CASSYPINTQTQYF	TGCGCCAGCAGCTACCCGATCAACACACAGACCCAGTACTTC
-	TRBV19	TRBJ1-1	many	CASIGLRGAGEAFF	TGTGCCAGTATCGGTTTGAGGGGAGCGGGTGAAGCTTTCTTT
-	TRBV11-2	TRBJ2-5	many	CASSPKETQYF	TGTGCCAGCAGTCCTAAAGAGACCCAGTACTTC
-	TRBV6-5	TRBJ2-7	-	CASSYRGGERNEQYF	TGTGCCAGCAGTTACAGGGGGGGGGAGCGGAACGAGCAGTACTTC
TRBD2	TRBV24-1	TRBJ2-2	many	CATSDLTGTSSAGELFF	TGTGCCACCAGTGATTTGACCGGGACTAGCAGCGCCGGGGAGCTGTTTTTT
TRBD2	TRBV12-3/TRBV12-4	TRBJ2-2	many	CASRRLAGETGELFF	TGTGCCAGCAGACGACTAGCGGGAGAAACCGGGGAGCTGTTTTTT
TRBD2	TRBV29-1	TRBJ2-7	many	CSVVGTSGIYVEQYF	TGCAGCGTGGTGGGGACTAGCGGGATTTACGTAGAGCAGTACTTC
-	TRBV15	TRBJ1-4	few	CATSRAPGPNEKLFF	TGTGCCACCAGCAGAGCTCCCGGGCCGAATGAAAAACTGTTTTTT
-	TRBV7-9	TRBJ2-3	many	CASSLGLGRYTDTQYF	TGTGCCAGCAGCTTGGGGCTCGGTCGTTACACAGATACGCAGTATTTT
TRBD2	TRBV12-3/TRBV12-4	TRBJ2-2	many	CASSWGLVGYGELFF	TGTGCCAGCAGCTGGGGACTAGTTGGGTACGGGGAGCTGTTTTTT
TRBD1	TRBV14	TRBJ2-1	many	CASSQETGSSYNEQFF	TGTGCCAGCAGCCAAGAGACAGGGAGCTCCTACAATGAGCAGTTCTTC
-	TRBV5-4	TRBJ2-2	many	CASSSPGQNTGELFF	TGTGCCAGCAGCTCTCCGGGACAGAACACCGGGGAGCTGTTTTTT
-	TRBV30	TRBJ2-6	-	CAWRGRVYRASGANVLTF	TGTGCCTGGAGGGGTCGAGTCTACAGGGCCTCTGGGGCCAACGTCCTGACTTTC
-	TRBV20-1	TRBJ2-1	-	CSARDRDWYNEQFF	TGCAGTGCTAGAGACAGGGATTGGTACAATGAGCAGTTCTTC
TRBD1	TRBV7-8	TRBJ1-6	few	CASSLRPEGTGGSPLHF	TGTGCCAGCAGCTTAAGGCCCGAGGGGACAGGGGGTTCACCCCTCCACTTT
TRBD1	TRBV5-4	TRBJ2-5	-	CASSDRQGAQETQYF	TGTGCCAGCAGCGACCGACAGGGGGCTCAAGAGACCCAGTACTTC
TRBD2	TRBV29-1	TRBJ2-1	many	CSVRGRAPLNEQFF	TGCAGCGTCCGCGGGAGGGCCCCTCTCAATGAGCAGTTCTTC
-	TRBV29-1	TRBJ2-5	many	CSVSAMETQYF	TGCAGCGTTTCCGCCATGGAGACCCAGTACTTC
-	TRBV7-7	TRBJ2-1	many	CASSRDQSSYNEQFF	TGTGCTAGCAGCCGGGACCAAAGCTCCTACAATGAGCAGTTCTTC
-	TRBV18	TRBJ2-7	-	CASSPHPGPLEQYF	TGTGCCAGCTCACCCCACCCGGGGCCTCTCGAGCAGTACTTC
-	TRBV15	TRBJ2-7	many	CATSRALGPSYEQYF	TGTGCCACCAGCAGAGCCCTTGGCCCCTCCTACGAGCAGTACTTC
TRBD2	TRBV4-3	TRBJ2-7	-	CASSRTSGSHEQYF	TGCGCCAGCAGCCGAACTAGCGGGAGCCACGAGCAGTACTTC
-	TRBV14	TRBJ2-7	many	CASSHGMDSRSYEQYF	TGTGCCAGCAGCCACGGGATGGACTCCCGAAGTTACGAGCAGTACTTC
TRBD2	TRBV7-9	TRBJ2-7	many	CASSLKGTSADFYEQYF	TGTGCCAGCAGCCTGAAAGGAACTAGCGCAGATTTCTACGAGCAGTACTTC
-	TRBV20-1	TRBJ2-7	many	CSARGAREQYF	TGCAGTGCTAGGGGTGCCCGCGAGCAGTACTTC
TRBD1	TRBV5-4	TRBJ2-3	few	CASSSRDRASDTQYF	TGTGCCAGCAGCTCACGGGACAGGGCATCAGATACGCAGTATTTT
-	TRBV19	TRBJ2-3	many	CATAGFDADTQYF	TGTGCCACCGCAGGGTTCGATGCAGATACGCAGTATTTT
-	TRBV20-1	TRBJ1-5	many	CSANHGQRLGSQHF	TGCAGCGCTAACCACGGACAGCGCCTTGGGTCCCAGCATTTT
-	TRBV5-1	TRBJ2-3	-	CASSLLRQHTDTQYF	TGCGCCAGCAGCTTGTTGCGGCAGCACACAGATACGCAGTATTTT
-	TRBV20-1	TRBJ2-7	many	CSAAGGRSYEQYF	TGCAGTGCTGCCGGAGGGCGGAGCTACGAGCAGTACTTC
-	TRBV20-1	TRBJ2-3	many	CSASTPDTDTQYF	TGCAGTGCCTCGACACCTGACACAGATACGCAGTATTTT
-	TRBV12-3/TRBV12-4	TRBJ2-2	many	CASTSSRELFF	TGTGCCAGCACGTCTAGCCGGGAGCTGTTTTTT
-	TRBV4-1	TRBJ2-7	many	CASSQSFLAGLEQYF	TGCGCCAGCAGCCAAAGTTTCCTCGCGGGTCTCGAGCAGTACTTC
-	TRBV12-3/TRBV12-4	TRBJ2-1	many	CASSYGSLGGTHNEQFF	TGTGCCAGCAGTTATGGGAGTCTAGGGGGTACGCACAATGAGCAGTTCTTC
TRBD2	TRBV7-9	TRBJ2-3	-	CASSFALAGGTDTQYF	TGTGCCAGCAGCTTCGCTCTAGCGGGGGGCACAGATACGCAGTATTTT
TRBD2	TRBV7-7	TRBJ2-1	many	CASSLGLAGGEQFF	TGTGCTAGCAGCTTAGGTTTAGCGGGAGGTGAGCAGTTCTTC
TRBD1	TRBV5-6	TRBJ2-5	many	CASSSPRGQTQYF	TGTGCCAGCAGCTCGCCCAGGGGGCAGACCCAGTACTTC
-	TRBV29-1	TRBJ2-5	many	CSVGHRQETQYF	TGCAGCGTCGGACACAGACAAGAGACCCAGTACTTC
-	TRBV7-8	TRBJ1-3	many	CASSDGILNTIYF	TGTGCCAGCAGCGACGGTATCCTAAACACCATATATTTT